What follows are 32 T cell receptor beta chains derived from one specimen sequenced in a study of blood T cell repertoires in COVID-19. Libraries were prepared by immunoSEQ multiplex PCR; TCRdb keeps only in-frame clonotypes and omits some of them. This sample has about 160,000 clones, with approximately 80% found just once. Sequencing was carried out using peripheral blood. The receptors come from a woman of 80 years or more with active or convalescent COVID-19.

This rearrangement joins TRBV5-5 to TRBJ1-1, with a tentative D call TRBD1 (5 bases). The CDR3 sequence is 15 residues long. The ends were cut back, 5 bases at V and 1 base at J, with 15 bases in the middle. The germline gives CDR1 SGHKS, CDR2 YYEKEE (reference sequence). The CDR3 nucleotides read TGTGCCAGCAGAATTACCGGGACTTCGAACACTGAAGCTTTCTTT. Translating it yields CASRITGTSNTEAFF.

CDR3 coding DNA: TGTGCCAGTAACACCGGGACAATCGGCAATCAGCCCCAGCATTTT. Protein product: CASNTGTIGNQPQHF. The gene calls are TRBV19 and TRBJ1-5, with a tentative D call TRBD1 (6 bases). CDR1 and CDR2 from the germline V gene are LNHDA and SQIVND (reference sequence). CDR3 length: 15 residues. Between the trimmed V and J ends, which lost 7 bases and 2 bases, there was a span of 15 bases.

This clone was observed a few times. The chain is built from TRBV7-8 and TRBJ1-5; D is undetermined. This CDR3 spans 12 amino acids. Germline CDR1 SGHVS, CDR2 FQNEAQ. Trimming removed 0 bases from V and 7 bases from J, with 4 bases in between. For the CDR3, the DNA is TGTGCCAGCAGCTTAGCCGGGCAGCCCCAGCATTTT. It encodes CASSLAGQPQHF.

The chain has TRBV27 and TRBJ1-1; 11 nucleotides agree with TRBD1. CDR1 is MNHEY and CDR2 is SMNVEV in the germline V gene (reference sequence). V gave up 6 bases and J gave up 4 bases; unmatched junction bases: 4. This CDR3 contains 14 residues. In DNA, the CDR3 is TGTGCCAGCAGGAGGGACAGGGGGAGCACTGAAGCTTTCTTT. It translates to CASRRDRGSTEAFF.

This clone was counted once. This chain joins TRBV6-5 and TRBJ2-5; D uncertain. Trimming pared 4 bases from V and 7 bases from J, leaving 10 bases between. The germline gives CDR1 MNHEY, CDR2 SVGAGI. The CDR3 runs to 12 residues. In DNA form, the CDR3 reads TGTGCCAGCAGTTCCAATTCGGGGACCCAGTACTTC. Its translation is CASSSNSGTQYF.

The rearrangement joins TRBV6-6 to TRBJ1-2; D uncertain. Per germline, CDR1 MNHNY and CDR2 SVGAGI (reference sequence). Between the trimmed V and J ends, which lost 1 base and 8 bases, there was a span of 11 bases. The CDR3 runs 13 residues. The chain's CDR3 is CASSYLEDQGYTF. CDR3 nucleotide sequence: TGTGCCAGCAGTTACTTGGAGGATCAGGGCTACACCTTC.

The genes are TRBV9 and TRBJ2-5, with 7 positions matching TRBD2. This CDR3 region has 16 residues. The ends lost 2 bases at V and 1 base at J; junction bases unmatched: 8. Germline loops: CDR1 SGDLS, CDR2 YYNGEE. The CDR3 protein is CASSVLAPGGQETQYF. The DNA of the CDR3 is TGTGCCAGCAGCGTCTTGGCACCGGGGGGCCAAGAGACCCAGTACTTC. Full variable domain (missing parts from reference TRBV9 and TRBJ2-5): DSGVTQTPKHLITATGQRVTLRCSPRSGDLSVYWYQQSLDQGLQFLIQYYNGEERAKGNILERFSAQQFPDLHSELNLSSLELGDSALYFCASSVLAPGGQETQYFGPGTRLLVL.

V and J are TRBV10-3 and TRBJ1-5, with 12 positions matching TRBD1. The V gene's germline CDR1 is ENHRY and CDR2 SYGVKD. There are 17 residues in the CDR3. The junction had 6 bases not matched to a gene; V was cut back by 0 bases and J by 6 bases. CDR3 in amino acids: CAISESGGQGARQPQHF. In nucleotides, the CDR3 is TGTGCCATCAGTGAGTCGGGGGGACAGGGGGCGCGTCAGCCCCAGCATTTT.

This chain joins TRBV6-6 and TRBJ1-2, with D hard to call. The germline V and J ends were trimmed by 2 bases and 5 bases, with 6 bases remaining between them. Germline V gene sequence: CDR1 MNHNY, CDR2 SVGAGI (reference sequence). The CDR3 loop spans 12 amino acids. The CDR3 DNA is TGTGCCAGCAGTTACGGCGGGTATGGCTACACCTTC. As protein: CASSYGGYGYTF.

The chain carries TRBV13 and TRBJ2-3, with D perhaps matching TRBD1 (6 bases). Deletions cut 7 bases from V and 11 bases from J, with 16 bases between. CDR1 is PRHDT, CDR2 FYEKMQ, per germline (reference sequence). The CDR3 is made up of 12 amino acids. This CDR3 reads CASTYQGSRQYF. The CDR3 bases are TGTGCCAGCACCTACCAGGGGTCGAGGCAGTATTTT.

This chain connects TRBV10-3 to TRBJ1-1; TRBD1 aligns across 8 bases. This CDR3 spans 16 amino acids. V was pared by 5 bases and J by 4 bases, with 12 bases of the junction left unmatched. Germline loops: CDR1 ENHRY, CDR2 SYGVKD. The CDR3 DNA reads TGTGCCATCAGTCCTACAGGGGGTGGGATGGTCACTGAAGCTTTCTTT. Its translation: CAISPTGGGMVTEAFF.

The chain links TRBV2 to TRBJ1-1, with 7 bases lining up with TRBD1. V lost 6 bases, J lost 4 bases, and 11 bases stayed unmatched. The germline gives CDR1 SNHLY, CDR2 FYNNEI. The CDR3 has 15 residues. The CDR3 region is CASRDRDRVGTEAFF. The CDR3 DNA reads TGTGCCAGCAGAGACCGTGACAGGGTGGGCACTGAAGCTTTCTTT.

The chain recombines TRBV24-1 with TRBJ2-1, with TRBD2 as a possible D gene (5 bases). Between the trimmed V and J ends, which lost 4 bases and 7 bases, there was a span of 16 bases. This CDR3 is 15 amino acids long. CDR1 and CDR2 from the germline V gene are KGHDR and SFDVKD. The CDR3 sequence: CATSEAGRPTNEQFF. The CDR3 nucleotides read TGTGCCACCAGTGAGGCGGGCAGACCTACAAATGAGCAGTTCTTC.

CDR3 region: CAWSTGTSYFHSYNEQFF. The CDR3 bases are TGTGCCTGGTCGACCGGGACTAGCTACTTCCACTCCTACAATGAGCAGTTCTTC. This sequence joins TRBV30 and TRBJ2-1; TRBD2 matches at 9 bases. The CDR3 is made up of 18 amino acids. The ends lost 5 bases at V and 0 bases at J; junction bases unmatched: 14. Germline CDR1 reads GTSNPN; CDR2 reads SVGIG (reference sequence).

This clone was detected only a few times. CDR3 region: CASTLTRASYGYTF. CDR3 DNA sequence: TGTGCCAGCACCTTAACCAGGGCCAGCTATGGCTACACCTTC. V and J are TRBV5-5 and TRBJ1-2; maybe TRBD1 (5 bases). This CDR3 spans 14 amino acids. Germline CDR1 and CDR2: SGHKS and YYEKEE (reference sequence). The ends were cut back, 6 bases at V and 4 bases at J, with 16 bases in the middle. Combining the CDR3 with reference TRBV5-5 and TRBJ1-2 gives the whole variable domain DAGVTQSPTHLIKTRGQQVTLRCSPISGHKSVSWYQQVLGQGPQFIFQYYEKEERGRGNFPDRFSARQFPNYSSELNVNALLLGDSALYLCASTLTRASYGYTFGSGTRLTVV.

This clone was seen a handful of times. This chain uses TRBV2 with TRBJ2-7; TRBD2 might be the D (6 bases). Germline CDR1 reads SNHLY; CDR2 reads FYNNEI. The V end was cut by 4 bases, the J end by 0 bases, with 16 bases between. The CDR3 is 16 residues long. CDR3 DNA sequence: TGTGCCAGCAGTGTGATAGGAGGGCACAACTCCTACGAGCAGTACTTC. Translation gives CASSVIGGHNSYEQYF.

This rearrangement joins TRBV7-2 to TRBJ2-3; 11 nucleotides agree with TRBD2. The CDR3 is 16 residues long. Germline V gene sequence: CDR1 SGHTA, CDR2 FQGNSA. With V trimmed by 5 bases and J by 0 bases, 4 bases remained unmatched. CDR3 nucleotide sequence: TGTGCCAGCAGCCGGAGACTAGCGGGAAGCACAGATACGCAGTATTTT. The encoded protein is CASSRRLAGSTDTQYF.

This chain joins TRBV6-2 or TRBV6-3 and TRBJ2-3; 8 bases fit TRBD2. Losses at the gene ends were 2 bases for V and 6 bases for J; bases not matched to a gene: 10. This CDR3 comprises 16 residues. Germline CDR1 is MNHEY and CDR2 is SVGEGT. CDR3 region: CASSYGLAGRGDTQYF. CDR3 sequence (DNA): TGTGCCAGCAGTTACGGTCTAGCGGGTCGAGGGGATACGCAGTATTTT.

V is TRBV5-1 and J is TRBJ2-1, with a possible D match to TRBD1 (6 bases). V gave up 4 bases and J gave up 1 base, with 15 bases separating them. The CDR3 consists of 16 residues. The germline V gene has CDR1 SGHRS and CDR2 YFSETQ. The CDR3 loop reads CASSLTPGVSYNEQFF. In nucleotides, the CDR3 is TGCGCCAGCAGCCTGACCCCAGGGGTTTCCTACAATGAGCAGTTCTTC.

The DNA for the CDR3 is TGTGCCAGCAGTCCTTCCGGGACAGGGGGTAGAGGGTATGAAAAACTGTTTTTT. The encoded protein is CASSPSGTGGRGYEKLFF. The chain couples TRBV27 to TRBJ1-4, with TRBD1 identical over 11 bases. Per the germline V gene, CDR1 is MNHEY and CDR2 is SMNVEV (reference sequence). The CDR3 covers 18 residues. V lost 5 bases to trimming and J lost 6 bases; unmatched junction nucleotides: 14.

J is TRBJ2-1 and V is TRBV7-9; tentatively, D is TRBD1 (5 bases). V was pared by 2 bases and J by 8 bases, with 16 bases between. Germline values: CDR1 SEHNR, CDR2 FQNEAQ (reference sequence). The CDR3 consists of 15 residues. For the CDR3, the DNA is TGTGCCAGCAGCTTAATCCGGCAGGGCCGGGATGAGCAGTTCTTC. Translated, it gives CASSLIRQGRDEQFF.

This chain links TRBV7-9 with TRBJ1-5, with D hard to call. Trimming left V 1 base short and J 0 bases short, with 7 bases between. CDR3 length equals 15 residues. Germline V gene data show CDR1 as SEHNR and CDR2 as FQNEAQ (reference sequence). The CDR3 reads CASSLDPSSNQPQHF. DNA for the CDR3: TGTGCCAGCAGCTTAGACCCGAGTAGCAATCAGCCCCAGCATTTT.

This rearrangement joins TRBV19 to TRBJ1-2; the D gene is possibly TRBD1 (5 bases). The germline CDR1 and CDR2 sequences are LNHDA and SQIVND (reference sequence). Trimming cost V 6 bases and J 0 bases, with 14 bases left between them. The CDR3 spans 15 residues. The CDR3 loop reads CASSDDGGSNYGYTF. Written as DNA, the CDR3 is TGTGCCAGTAGCGACGACGGGGGTTCTAACTATGGCTACACCTTC. Full variable domain (outside the CDR3, taken from reference TRBV19 and TRBJ1-2): DGGITQSPKYLFRKEGQNVTLSCEQNLNHDAMYWYRQDPGQGLRLIYYSQIVNDFQKGDIAEGYSVSREKKESFPLTVTSAQKNPTAFYLCASSDDGGSNYGYTFGSGTRLTVV.

The chain couples TRBV4-1 to TRBJ1-3; 10 bases are a match to TRBD1. CDR3 length: 15 amino acids. Germline values: CDR1 MGHRA, CDR2 YSYEKL. The trim removed 2 bases at V and 6 bases at J, leaving 4 bases unmatched. The CDR3 is CASSQPGQGSNTIYF. The CDR3 DNA is TGCGCCAGCAGCCAACCGGGACAGGGGTCAAACACCATATATTTT.

The chain has TRBV19 and TRBJ1-5, with a tentative D call TRBD1 (6 bases). This CDR3 region has 16 residues. Germline V gene lookup returns CDR1 LNHDA and CDR2 SQIVND (reference sequence). The V end lost 4 bases, the J end lost 2 bases, and 15 bases lay between the germline ends. The CDR3 loop reads CASSTYREGGNQPQHF. DNA for the CDR3: TGTGCCAGTAGTACATACAGGGAAGGTGGCAATCAGCCCCAGCATTTT.

The V gene is TRBV5-1, the J gene TRBJ2-2, with 10 bases identical to TRBD2. This CDR3 is built from 16 residues. CDR1 and CDR2 (germline): SGHRS, YFSETQ. The ends lost 4 bases at V and 3 bases at J; junction bases unmatched: 6. The CDR3 nucleotides are TGCGCCAGCAGCCCTGGACTAGCGGTTTACACCGGGGAGCTGTTTTTT. Translation gives CASSPGLAVYTGELFF.

The gene calls are TRBV11-2 and TRBJ1-3; 9 bases align to TRBD1. There are 17 residues in the CDR3. The V segment lost 5 bases and the J segment 2 bases; nucleotides outside the gene matches: 10. The germline V gene encodes CDR1 SGHAT and CDR2 FQNNGV. The CDR3 bases are TGTGCCAGCAGCCCATCAACAGGGGGCTACGCTGGAAACACCATATATTTT. Translation: CASSPSTGGYAGNTIYF.

V gene TRBV6-4 combines with J gene TRBJ1-6, with 7 bases identical to TRBD1. The V segment lost 6 bases and the J segment 7 bases; nucleotides outside the gene matches: 6. This CDR3 region has 14 residues. The germline CDR1 and CDR2 sequences are MRHNA and SNTAGT. The CDR3 protein is CASSPGTVNSPLHF. The CDR3 DNA sequence: TGTGCCAGCAGCCCCGGGACAGTCAATTCACCCCTCCACTTT.

The V call is TRBV5-1, the J call TRBJ2-5, with 16 bases matching TRBD2. V dropped 3 bases and J dropped 5; count of bases not matched to a gene: 16. The germline CDR1 and CDR2 sequences are SGHRS and YFSETQ. There are 20 residues in the CDR3. Written as DNA, the CDR3 is TGCGCCAGCAGCTCCACTACCGGGACTAGCGGGGGGGCCTCATTTGAGACCCAGTACTTC. Its protein is CASSSTTGTSGGASFETQYF.

The chain is built from TRBV4-3 and TRBJ2-3, with TRBD1 matching over 12 bases. Germline CDR1 LGHNA, CDR2 YSLEER. V gave up 3 bases and J gave up 6 bases; unmatched junction bases: 13. This CDR3 is built from 18 residues. CDR3 loop: CASSQDPPGQGAQDTQYF. CDR3 nucleotides: TGCGCCAGCAGCCAGGACCCTCCGGGACAGGGGGCGCAGGATACGCAGTATTTT.

The chain combines TRBV6-5 with TRBJ2-2; TRBD2 matches 12 bases. The V and J ends lost 6 bases and 6 bases, in that order; junction bases with no gene match: 5. The CDR3 covers 15 residues. Germline V gene lookup returns CDR1 MNHEY and CDR2 SVGAGI. As DNA, the CDR3 is TGTGCCAGCAGCCCGGGACTAGCGGGTGCCGGGGAGCTGTTTTTT. Translating gives CASSPGLAGAGELFF.

The chain links TRBV9 to TRBJ2-5; TRBD1 might be the D (6 bases). Germline loops: CDR1 SGDLS, CDR2 YYNGEE. Trimming removed 0 bases from V and 2 bases from J, with 14 bases in between. The CDR3 is made up of 16 amino acids. CDR3 loop: CASSVGDNGGQETQYF. DNA for the CDR3: TGTGCCAGCAGCGTAGGGGACAATGGGGGACAAGAGACCCAGTACTTC.